These 27 T cell receptor beta chains originate from one sample sequenced in a study of metastatic and nonmetastatic thyroid tumors. Each patient came to thyroid surgery without any prior treatment (of any kind). TCRdb re-called the PCR reads through MiXCR. The repertoire includes about 21,000 clones, about a quarter of them detected once, and about a fifth sits in the top ten. The sequencing sample was made of blood. Receptor source: a female donor with papillary thyroid cancer or a benign thyroid nodule (not recorded which). Some clones in this sample may be carry-over from other donors' samples.

Many counts were recorded for this clone. V gene TRBV3-1 combines with J gene TRBJ1-2; 9 positions match TRBD1. CDR1 LGHDT and CDR2 YNNKEL come from the germline V gene (reference sequence). The CDR3 runs to 13 residues. J gave up 14 bases and V 0 bases, and 7 bases lay outside the gene matches. CDR3 DNA sequence: TGTGCCAGCAGCCAAGAATTGGGGACAGGGAAAACCTTC. It codes for CASSQELGTGKTF.

In this sample, this clone turned up once. The chain couples TRBV7-8 to TRBJ2-7; 10 positions agree with TRBD2. V shed 2 bases, J shed 1 base, and the junction held 2 bases outside the gene matches. Looked up from germline, CDR1 is SGHVS and CDR2 is FQNEAQ. The length of the CDR3 is 15 residues. The DNA of the CDR3 is TGTGCCAGCAGCTTAACTAGCGGGGTTTCCTACGAGCAGTACTTC. It codes for CASSLTSGVSYEQYF.

This clone has a handful of counts. The rearrangement uses TRBV6-1 and TRBJ2-1, with D uncertain. This CDR3 spans 13 amino acids. V lost 9 bases to trimming and J lost 9 bases, with 18 bases between them. The germline V gene has CDR1 MNHNS and CDR2 SASEGT. This chain's CDR3 is CASVKGAYGEQFF. In DNA, the CDR3 is TGTGCCAGTGTGAAGGGTGCGTATGGTGAGCAGTTCTTC.

Remarks on this clone: One end of the junction does not line up with germline, which may come from a read error. The rearrangement links TRBV9 to TRBJ2-3, with a possible D match to TRBD2 (5 bases). This CDR3 region has 15 residues. Germline V CDR1 and CDR2: SGDLS, YYNGEE. The CDR3 here is CASSKAVCLTVTQYF. The CDR3 nucleotides are TGTGCCAGCAGTAAAGCGGTGTGCCTCACAGTTACGCAGTATTTT.

In this sample, this clone is medium-sized. The rearrangement joins TRBV5-1 to TRBJ2-7, with TRBD2 identical over 10 bases. Germline-derived CDR1 and CDR2 are SGHRS and YFSETQ. The V gene end was trimmed by 3 bases and the J gene end by 7 bases; junction bases not matched to a gene: 4. CDR3 length equals 13 residues. CDR3 in amino acids: CASSSSGSGEQYF. Written as DNA, the CDR3 is TGCGCCAGCAGCTCTAGCGGGAGTGGTGAGCAGTACTTC.

This clone was seen ten or more times. The rearrangement joins TRBV5-6 to TRBJ2-1, with 9 bases matching TRBD2. With 2 bases clipped from V and 8 bases from J, the junction kept 5 bases outside the gene matches. The CDR3 is 14 amino acids. In germline, CDR1 is SGHDT, CDR2 YYEEEE. In DNA, the CDR3 is TGTGCCAGCAGCTTTGGGACTAGCACCGATGAGCAGTTCTTC. This encodes CASSFGTSTDEQFF.

This clone showed up many times. The chain has TRBV30 and TRBJ1-2, with 7 bases identical to TRBD1. The ends lost 2 bases at V and 5 bases at J; junction bases unmatched: 2. Germline V CDR1 and CDR2: GTSNPN, SVGIG (reference sequence). CDR3 size: 12 residues. CDR3 sequence (DNA): TGTGCCTGGAGTCACAGGGGTTATGGCTACACCTTC. Amino acid sequence: CAWSHRGYGYTF. Supplemented by reference TRBV30 and TRBJ1-2, the full variable domain reads SQTIHQWPATLVQPVGSPLSLECTVEGTSNPNLYWYRQAAGRGLQLLFYSVGIGQISSEVPQNLSASRPQDRQFILSSKKLLLSDSGFYLCAWSHRGYGYTFGSGTRLTVV.

This clone has at least ten counts. The chain couples TRBV20-1 to TRBJ2-3, with D possibly being TRBD2 (5 bases). The germline V gene encodes CDR1 DFQATT and CDR2 SNEGSKA (reference sequence). This CDR3 is built from 14 residues. V was shortened by 3 bases and J by 6 bases, with 16 bases between the two germline ends. As DNA, the CDR3 is TGCAGTGCTAGTCTAGCAGAGACGATGGATACGCAGTATTTT. It specifies CSASLAETMDTQYF.

The CDR3 spells CASSLTSWGTGELFF. In DNA form, the CDR3 reads TGTGCCAGCAGCTTAACAAGCTGGGGCACCGGGGAGCTGTTTTTT. The chain joins TRBV5-4 to TRBJ2-2, with D unclear. Germline V gene data show CDR1 as SGHNT and CDR2 as YYREEE (reference sequence). CDR3 length: 15 amino acids. The V end was cut by 2 bases, the J end by 4 bases, with 12 bases between.

In regard to this clone: One junction end disagrees with the germline gene, perhaps due to a read error. The V gene is TRBV7-2, the J gene TRBJ2-7; TRBD1 matches 7 bases. From germline, CDR1 is SGHTA and CDR2 FQGNSA. The CDR3 totals 14 residues. The CDR3 is CASSPYTGAYEHDF. CDR3 bases: TGTGCCAGCAGCCCGTATACAGGGGCCTACGAGCACGACTTC.

This clone has just a few counts. The genes are TRBV20-1 and TRBJ1-6; 7 nucleotides match TRBD1. Germline V gene lookup returns CDR1 DFQATT and CDR2 SNEGSKA (reference sequence). The CDR3 totals 14 residues. Germline trimming cut 3 bases from V and 10 bases from J; bases unmatched to any gene: 9. This CDR3 is CSASDTRDSSPLHF. Written as DNA, the CDR3 is TGCAGTGCTAGCGATACCAGGGACAGCTCACCCCTCCACTTT.

This clone was found many times. The gene calls are TRBV4-1 and TRBJ2-1, with 11 bases fitting TRBD2. The germline gives CDR1 MGHRA, CDR2 YSYEKL. V gave up 3 bases and J gave up 2 bases; unmatched junction bases: 3. The CDR3 is made up of 16 amino acids. The CDR3 protein is CASSQGTSGAYNEQFF. DNA of the CDR3: TGCGCCAGCAGCCAGGGGACTAGCGGTGCCTACAATGAGCAGTTCTTC.

This clone is medium-sized in the sample. This chain links TRBV7-8 with TRBJ2-7; possibly TRBD2 for D (6 bases). Trimming shortened V by 2 bases and J by 7 bases, and 15 bases separated the two germline ends. The CDR3 extends over 14 amino acids. The germline V gene encodes CDR1 SGHVS and CDR2 FQNEAQ. CDR3 residues: CASSLWDSRGEQYF. In DNA, the CDR3 is TGTGCCAGCAGCTTATGGGACTCCCGTGGGGAGCAGTACTTC.

This clone was counted a few times. The chain is built from TRBV6-2 or TRBV6-3 and TRBJ1-2, with unresolved D. The CDR3 is 13 amino acids. Germline assignment: CDR1 MNHEY and CDR2 SVGEGT. Deletions cut 7 bases from V and 4 bases from J, with 13 bases between. The CDR3, as DNA: TGTGCCAGCACTGACCTCACGGGCTATGGCTACACCTTC. This encodes CASTDLTGYGYTF.

This clone has more than one count but fewer than ten. The rearrangement uses TRBV15 and TRBJ2-2, with 10 bases fitting TRBD2. Germline V gene lookup returns CDR1 LNHNV and CDR2 YYDKDF (reference sequence). V dropped 3 bases and J dropped 7; count of bases not matched to a gene: 5. The CDR3 loop spans 15 amino acids. Here the CDR3 DNA reads TGTGCCACCAGCAGTCCTAGCGGGAGTGTCGGGGAGCTGTTTTTT. It translates to CATSSPSGSVGELFF.

In its sample, this clone is medium-sized. The genes are TRBV20-1 and TRBJ2-6; D remains unclear. V was shortened by 1 base and J by 2 bases, with 12 bases between the two germline ends. The CDR3 is made up of 16 amino acids. Per germline, CDR1 DFQATT and CDR2 SNEGSKA (reference sequence). The CDR3 DNA follows: TGCAGTGCTAGAGTTATGGACGGAGCTGGGGCCAACGTCCTGACTTTC. The encoded protein is CSARVMDGAGANVLTF.

There are many counts of this clone. The same CDR3 can be traced to other DNA sequences in this sample. This chain links TRBV10-2 with TRBJ1-5; no clear D. V lost 1 base and J lost 1, with 14 bases in between. From germline, CDR1 is WSHSY and CDR2 SAAADI. The CDR3 has 17 residues. CDR3 coding DNA: TGCGCCAGCAGTGAGTTTCATTGGCCGGACAGCAATCAGCCCCAGCATTTT. It codes for CASSEFHWPDSNQPQHF.

This clone is classed as medium-sized. The chain carries TRBV11-2 and TRBJ1-2; 11 positions match TRBD1. The CDR3 totals 15 residues. Germline V gene lookup returns CDR1 SGHAT and CDR2 FQNNGV. V shed 0 bases and J 5 bases; nucleotides not matched to a gene: 2. The CDR3 here is CASSLERDRGYGYTF. CDR3 nucleotides: TGTGCCAGCAGCTTAGAACGGGACAGGGGGTATGGCTACACCTTC.

This clone is categorized as medium-sized. CDR3 region: CASSPPPSSGNTIYF. DNA for the CDR3: TGTGCCAGCAGCCCACCACCGAGCTCTGGAAACACCATATATTTT. The chain has TRBV7-2 and TRBJ1-3; D ambiguous. Germline CDR1 SGHTA, CDR2 FQGNSA. The CDR3 spans 15 residues. The V end was cut by 5 bases, the J end by 0 bases, with 11 bases between.

Ten or more counts support this clone. The V and J genes are TRBV12-3 or TRBV12-4 and TRBJ2-1; 7 positions match TRBD2. The CDR3 has 17 amino acids. Germline trimming cut 5 bases from V and 8 bases from J; bases unmatched to any gene: 18. The CDR3 bases are TGTGCCAGCAGTCCACCCATAGGACTAGTAGGTATTGATGAGCAGTTCTTC. Protein sequence: CASSPPIGLVGIDEQFF.

This clone was seen many times. This chain's CDR3 is CSARDRGPRRNEQFF. The CDR3 nucleotides read TGCAGTGCTCGGGACAGGGGGCCCAGGAGAAATGAGCAGTTCTTC. V is TRBV20-1 and J is TRBJ2-1; the match to TRBD1 covers 12 bases. V gave up 5 bases and J gave up 7 bases; unmatched junction bases: 9. There are 15 residues in the CDR3. The germline V gene encodes CDR1 DFQATT and CDR2 SNEGSKA (reference sequence).

This clone counts as medium-sized. The rearrangement links TRBV9 to TRBJ1-5, with a tentative D call TRBD1 (6 bases). The CDR3 is 17 residues long. The ends were cut back, 0 bases at V and 0 bases at J, with 13 bases in the middle. Germline V gene sequence: CDR1 SGDLS, CDR2 YYNGEE. The CDR3 reads CASSVGGAGYSNQPQHF. The CDR3 DNA is TGTGCCAGCAGCGTAGGGGGGGCAGGCTATAGCAATCAGCCCCAGCATTTT.

This clone was detected many times. The V and J genes are TRBV29-1 and TRBJ2-3, with TRBD1 identical over 7 bases. Germline V gives CDR1 SQVTM, CDR2 ANQGSEA. J was trimmed by 2 bases and V by 6 bases; bases with no gene match: 8. The CDR3 has 14 residues. For the CDR3, the DNA is TGCAGCGTGATACGGGACAGAATCACAGATACGCAGTATTTT. Encoded protein: CSVIRDRITDTQYF.

This chain joins TRBV20-1 and TRBJ2-6; 8 nucleotides align to TRBD1. Germline V gives CDR1 DFQATT, CDR2 SNEGSKA (reference sequence). The ends lost 0 bases at V and 0 bases at J; junction bases unmatched: 7. The CDR3 consists of 18 residues. The CDR3 region is CSARDSGQGLSGANVLTF. DNA of the CDR3: TGCAGTGCTAGAGATTCCGGACAGGGTCTCTCTGGGGCCAACGTCCTGACTTTC.

This clone occurred many times. The rearrangement joins TRBV4-3 to TRBJ2-2, with 13 bases identical to TRBD2. The CDR3 runs 16 residues. V lost 3 bases to trimming and J lost 6 bases; unmatched junction nucleotides: 4. The germline V gene encodes CDR1 LGHNA and CDR2 YSLEER. CDR3 sequence (DNA): TGCGCCAGCAGCCATCGGACTAGCGGGGGCCCCGGGGAGCTGTTTTTT. This gives the protein CASSHRTSGGPGELFF.

The V and J genes are TRBV7-3 and TRBJ2-3; D not certain. Trimming took off 5 bases at V and 0 bases at J, with 6 bases between the two ends. CDR1 and CDR2 (germline): SGHTA, FQGTGA. The CDR3 sequence is 13 residues long. CDR3 protein: CASSKSSTDTQYF. CDR3 DNA sequence: TGTGCCAGCAGCAAATCTAGCACAGATACGCAGTATTTT.

The CDR3 nucleotides read TGTGCCAGCAGTGAATCTTCCGTTAACTATGGCTACACCTTC. Translation: CASSESSVNYGYTF. V is TRBV25-1 and J is TRBJ1-2, with D hard to call. There are 14 residues in the CDR3. The V and J ends lost 1 base and 1 base respectively, with 7 bases between them. Per germline, CDR1 MGHDK and CDR2 SYGVNS.